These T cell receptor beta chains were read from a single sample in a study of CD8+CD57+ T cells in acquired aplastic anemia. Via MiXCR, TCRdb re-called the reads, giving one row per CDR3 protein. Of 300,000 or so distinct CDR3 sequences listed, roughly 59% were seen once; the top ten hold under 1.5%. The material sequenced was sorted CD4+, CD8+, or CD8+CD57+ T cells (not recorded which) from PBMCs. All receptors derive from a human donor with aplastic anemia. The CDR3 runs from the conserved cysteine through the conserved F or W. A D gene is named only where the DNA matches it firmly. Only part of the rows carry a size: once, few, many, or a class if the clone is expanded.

CDR3 DNA: TGTGCCATCAGTGAGTTGGGCGAGCAGTACTTC
CDR3 protein: CAISELGEQYF
D gene: -
clone size: -
J gene: TRBJ2-7
V gene: TRBV10-3

CDR3 DNA: TGTGCCAGCAGCTTGGGGGTAGAAGCTTTCTTT
CDR3 protein: CASSLGVEAFF
D gene: -
clone size: few
J gene: TRBJ1-1
V gene: TRBV5-6

CDR3 DNA: TGTGCCAGCAGCCAGCAGGGGGCCAGCCAAAGTTCACCCCTCCACTTT
CDR3 protein: CASSQQGASQSSPLHF
D gene: TRBD1
clone size: -
J gene: TRBJ1-6
V gene: TRBV4-2

CDR3 DNA: TGCGCCAGCAGTGAGTCTAGTTTAGCGAGCAATGAGCAGTTCTTC
CDR3 protein: CASSESSLASNEQFF
D gene: -
clone size: many
J gene: TRBJ2-1
V gene: TRBV10-1

CDR3 DNA: TGTGCCAGCAGCTTGACCGGGACGGGCTCTGGGGCCAACGTCCTGACTTTC
CDR3 protein: CASSLTGTGSGANVLTF
D gene: -
clone size: many
J gene: TRBJ2-6
V gene: TRBV7-3

CDR3 DNA: TGTGCCTGGAGTAAGGGACTTCCCCACAATGAGCAGTTCTTC
CDR3 protein: CAWSKGLPHNEQFF
D gene: -
clone size: -
J gene: TRBJ2-1
V gene: TRBV30

CDR3 DNA: TGTGCCACCAGCGACAGCGGGAGTACAGATGAGCAGTTCTTC
CDR3 protein: CATSDSGSTDEQFF
D gene: TRBD2
clone size: few
J gene: TRBJ2-1
V gene: TRBV15

CDR3 DNA: TGCAGTGCTAGAGATTTAAGTAGGGGTGGGGATAATTCACCCCTCCACTTT
CDR3 protein: CSARDLSRGGDNSPLHF
D gene: -
clone size: many
J gene: TRBJ1-6
V gene: TRBV20-1

CDR3 DNA: TGTGCCAGCAGTGAACTAAGGCTAGCGGGAGTCGGCGAGCAGTACTTC
CDR3 protein: CASSELRLAGVGEQYF
D gene: TRBD2
clone size: many
J gene: TRBJ2-7
V gene: TRBV2

CDR3 DNA: TGCAGTGCCAGGACTAGCGAAGAGACCCAGTACTTC
CDR3 protein: CSARTSEETQYF
D gene: TRBD2
clone size: -
J gene: TRBJ2-5
V gene: TRBV20-1

CDR3 DNA: TGTGCCAGTCACCAGGGGTACAATGAGCAGTTCTTC
CDR3 protein: CASHQGYNEQFF
D gene: -
clone size: once
J gene: TRBJ2-1
V gene: TRBV7-3

CDR3 DNA: TGTGCCAGCAGTTACACGCCGGGACAGGGGAGCTCCTACGAGCAGTACTTC
CDR3 protein: CASSYTPGQGSSYEQYF
D gene: TRBD1
clone size: -
J gene: TRBJ2-7
V gene: TRBV6-6

CDR3 DNA: TGTGCCACCAGCAGTCCCAATTATCCCCGGGGGAGCTATGGCTACACCTTC
CDR3 protein: CATSSPNYPRGSYGYTF
D gene: -
clone size: few
J gene: TRBJ1-2
V gene: TRBV15

CDR3 DNA: TGCAGCGTTGAGGGTCGGATCAATGAGCAGTTCTTC
CDR3 protein: CSVEGRINEQFF
D gene: -
clone size: few
J gene: TRBJ2-1
V gene: TRBV29-1

CDR3 DNA: TGCGCCAGCAGTGATCCCGGGACAGGGGGCGAGCAGTACTTC
CDR3 protein: CASSDPGTGGEQYF
D gene: TRBD1
clone size: -
J gene: TRBJ2-7
V gene: TRBV10-1

CDR3 DNA: TGTGCCAGCAGCGCCAGGGACAGGACCTACGAGCAGTACTTC
CDR3 protein: CASSARDRTYEQYF
D gene: TRBD1
clone size: -
J gene: TRBJ2-7
V gene: TRBV7-9

CDR3 DNA: TGTGCCTGGAGGTCTAAGGGACTAGCGGGAGACATTCAGTACTTC
CDR3 protein: CAWRSKGLAGDIQYF
D gene: TRBD2
clone size: few
J gene: TRBJ2-4
V gene: TRBV30

CDR3 DNA: TGTGCCAGTAGTCCACCCCCTCGAGGGAGTTCTCTCCACTTT
CDR3 protein: CASSPPPRGSSLHF
D gene: -
clone size: few
J gene: TRBJ1-6
V gene: TRBV19

CDR3 DNA: TGTGCCATCAGTGACGGTGCTAGCTTCTACGAGCAGTACTTC
CDR3 protein: CAISDGASFYEQYF
D gene: -
clone size: few
J gene: TRBJ2-7
V gene: TRBV10-3

CDR3 DNA: TGTGCCAGCAGTGAGCCTGGTCGCGCACAAGAGACCCAGTACTTC
CDR3 protein: CASSEPGRAQETQYF
D gene: -
clone size: -
J gene: TRBJ2-5
V gene: TRBV25-1

CDR3 DNA: TGTGCCAGCAGCGTAGGGGTCGCTAACTATGGCTACACCTTC
CDR3 protein: CASSVGVANYGYTF
D gene: -
clone size: few
J gene: TRBJ1-2
V gene: TRBV9

CDR3 DNA: TGTGCCAGCAGCGTAGGTCCTAGCGGGGGGGAAGAGACCCAGTACTTC
CDR3 protein: CASSVGPSGGEETQYF
D gene: TRBD2
clone size: many
J gene: TRBJ2-5
V gene: TRBV9

CDR3 DNA: TGTGCCAGCAACCCTCCTAACAATGAGCAGTTCTTC
CDR3 protein: CASNPPNNEQFF
D gene: -
clone size: -
J gene: TRBJ2-1
V gene: TRBV7-9

CDR3 DNA: TGCAGTGCTAGAGATGCCTTAGGCGGGAGGGCCGGCAATGAGCAGTTCTTC
CDR3 protein: CSARDALGGRAGNEQFF
D gene: TRBD2
clone size: many
J gene: TRBJ2-1
V gene: TRBV20-1

CDR3 DNA: TGTGCCACCAGTGATGTAAAGGGACATTTCACAGATACGCAGTATTTT
CDR3 protein: CATSDVKGHFTDTQYF
D gene: -
clone size: -
J gene: TRBJ2-3
V gene: TRBV24-1

CDR3 DNA: TGCGCCAGCAGCTTGGGGGCCCTGGGCCACGAGACCCAGTACTTC
CDR3 protein: CASSLGALGHETQYF
D gene: -
clone size: many
J gene: TRBJ2-5
V gene: TRBV5-1

CDR3 DNA: TGTGCCAGCAGTATCGACAGGGGGCCCACTGAAGCTTTCTTT
CDR3 protein: CASSIDRGPTEAFF
D gene: TRBD1
clone size: -
J gene: TRBJ1-1
V gene: TRBV12-3/TRBV12-4